This T cell receptor beta chain appears in the sequencing data of a study of beta chain features in type 1 diabetes. Sequencing targeted expressed TCRB transcripts, as all isolated RNA had been reverse transcribed. Assay used: immunoSEQ multiplex PCR; TCRdb lists only in-frame clones, some missing. Here the sample spans 35,000 to 45,000 clones, roughly 67% being singletons. V shed 5 bases and J 2 bases; nucleotides not matched to a gene: 5. The CDR3 runs to 14 residues. Germline CDR1 reads MNHEY; CDR2 reads SVGAGI. Input material: Tregs from blood. This receptor was taken from a woman aged 25 to 39 in good health. J is TRBJ2-7 and V is TRBV6-5; 8 nucleotides match TRBD1. CDR3 in DNA: TGTGCCAGCAGTCGGACAGGGTCGACCTACGAGCAGTACTTC. Encoded protein: CASSRTGSTYEQYF.